This is a list of T cell receptor beta chains from one sample in a study of cytomegalovirus exposure and HLA in healthy donors. Clones were sequenced by immunoSEQ multiplex PCR, and TCRdb holds only the in-frame ones, with some missing. This table has roughly 140,000 clones, about 89% appearing once. The source material was PBMCs. All receptors come from a woman under 30 in good health and CMV-seropositive. Both conserved end residues are part of each CDR3. The D gene is left open where the match is weak. The listing skips clone size in some rows; elsewhere it reads once, few, many or a size class.

size: NA; J: TRBJ1-2; V: TRBV28; D: NA; CDR3: CASSWSSNYGYTF; DNA: TGTGCCAGCAGTTGGTCCAGTAACTATGGCTACACCTTC
size: NA; J: TRBJ1-1; V: TRBV9; D: TRBD1; CDR3: CASSSRGQYTEAFF; DNA: TGTGCCAGCAGCTCCCGGGGACAGTACACTGAAGCTTTCTTT
size: NA; J: TRBJ2-2; V: TRBV4-3; D: TRBD2; CDR3: CASSQDLATSVGELFF; DNA: TGCGCCAGCAGCCAAGATCTCGCGACTAGCGTAGGGGAGCTGTTTTTT
size: once; J: TRBJ1-2; V: TRBV19; D: TRBD1; CDR3: CASSSRGLFYGYTF; DNA: TGTGCCAGTAGTAGCAGGGGGCTTTTTTATGGCTACACCTTC
size: few; J: TRBJ1-1; V: TRBV29-1; D: TRBD1; CDR3: CSGGTGNTEAFF; DNA: TGCAGCGGGGGGACAGGGAACACTGAAGCTTTCTTT
size: NA; J: TRBJ2-2; V: TRBV5-1; D: TRBD1; CDR3: CASSSGQGTGELFF; DNA: TGCGCCAGCAGCTCGGGACAGGGCACCGGGGAGCTGTTTTTT
size: NA; J: TRBJ2-7; V: TRBV12-5; D: TRBD2; CDR3: CASGLVKFLRLAGSSSHEQYF; DNA: TGTGCTAGTGGTTTGGTAAAATTTTTGAGACTAGCGGGAAGCAGCAGCCACGAGCAGTACTTC
size: NA; J: TRBJ1-2; V: TRBV28; D: NA; CDR3: CASSFRVGYGYTF; DNA: TGTGCCAGCAGTTTCAGGGTGGGCTATGGCTACACCTTC
size: NA; J: TRBJ1-1; V: TRBV7-9; D: NA; CDR3: CASSLFQGTEAFF; DNA: TGTGCCAGCAGTCTCTTCCAGGGCACTGAAGCTTTCTTT
size: NA; J: TRBJ2-7; V: TRBV10-2; D: TRBD2; CDR3: CASSDPGGKNEQYF; DNA: TGCGCCAGCAGTGACCCGGGGGGTAAGAACGAGCAGTACTTC
size: NA; J: TRBJ2-5; V: TRBV2; D: TRBD2; CDR3: CASKTSGSAGGETQYF; DNA: TGTGCCAGCAAAACTAGCGGGAGCGCTGGAGGGGAGACCCAGTACTTC
size: NA; J: TRBJ2-1; V: TRBV9; D: NA; CDR3: CASSVVEGAYNEQFF; DNA: TGTGCCAGCAGCGTAGTGGAGGGAGCGTACAATGAGCAGTTCTTC
size: once; J: TRBJ2-1; V: TRBV4-2; D: TRBD2; CDR3: CASSRTLAGGDNEQFF; DNA: TGTGCCAGCAGCCGGACCTTAGCGGGAGGCGACAATGAGCAGTTCTTC
size: NA; J: TRBJ2-7; V: TRBV11-3; D: TRBD2; CDR3: CASSSTDGGSYEQYF; DNA: TGTGCCAGCAGCTCTACCGACGGGGGGTCCTACGAGCAGTACTTC
size: NA; J: TRBJ2-1; V: TRBV15; D: NA; CDR3: CATSTLPFNEQFF; DNA: TGTGCCACCAGCACCCTACCTTTCAATGAGCAGTTCTTC
size: few; J: TRBJ1-1; V: TRBV4-1; D: NA; CDR3: CASSQAAEAFF; DNA: TGCGCCAGCAGCCAGGCCGCTGAAGCTTTCTTT
size: few; J: TRBJ2-2; V: TRBV4-2; D: NA; CDR3: CASSQPGVGTGELFF; DNA: TGTGCCAGCAGCCAACCGGGAGTAGGGACCGGGGAGCTGTTTTTT
size: NA; J: TRBJ2-2; V: TRBV4-3; D: TRBD1; CDR3: CASSTWTGNTGELFF; DNA: TGCGCCAGCAGCACCTGGACAGGGAACACCGGGGAGCTGTTTTTT
size: NA; J: TRBJ1-4; V: TRBV28; D: NA; CDR3: CASSYTGSTNEKLFF; DNA: TGTGCCAGCAGTTATACAGGGTCAACTAATGAAAAACTGTTTTTT
size: once; J: TRBJ2-2; V: TRBV15; D: NA; CDR3: CATSRMTRDTGELFF; DNA: TGTGCCACCAGCAGAATGACCCGGGACACCGGGGAGCTGTTTTTT
size: once; J: TRBJ1-2; V: TRBV11-3; D: NA; CDR3: CASSSLRANNYGYTF; DNA: TGTGCCAGCAGCTCCCTCAGGGCGAATAACTATGGCTACACCTTC
size: NA; J: TRBJ2-7; V: TRBV6-5; D: TRBD1; CDR3: CASSPVRDRVYEQYF; DNA: TGTGCCAGCAGTCCTGTGCGGGACAGGGTGTACGAGCAGTACTTC
size: NA; J: TRBJ2-1; V: TRBV9; D: TRBD2; CDR3: CASSVVRASGIAYNEQFF; DNA: TGTGCCAGCAGCGTAGTTCGAGCTAGCGGGATCGCCTACAATGAGCAGTTCTTC
size: NA; J: TRBJ2-7; V: TRBV18; D: NA; CDR3: CASSSQDYEQYF; DNA: TGTGCCAGCTCATCTCAGGACTACGAGCAGTACTTC
size: NA; J: TRBJ1-2; V: TRBV6-1; D: NA; CDR3: CAGYNTGFYGYTF; DNA: TGTGCCGGATACAATACAGGGTTCTATGGCTACACCTTC
size: NA; J: TRBJ2-1; V: TRBV7-2; D: NA; CDR3: CASSSGRNGGKFF; DNA: TGTGCCAGCAGCTCGGGCCGGAATGGAGGGAAGTTCTTC
size: NA; J: TRBJ1-1; V: TRBV5-1; D: TRBD1; CDR3: CASSRQGTEAFF; DNA: TGCGCCAGCAGCCGACAGGGCACTGAAGCTTTCTTT
size: NA; J: TRBJ1-2; V: TRBV19; D: TRBD1; CDR3: CASEPTGDRGYGYTF; DNA: TGTGCCAGTGAACCAACCGGGGACAGGGGCTATGGCTACACCTTC
size: once; J: TRBJ2-1; V: TRBV9; D: TRBD2; CDR3: CASRPSGTSGFNEQFF; DNA: TGTGCCAGCAGACCCTCCGGCACTAGCGGGTTCAATGAGCAGTTCTTC
size: NA; J: TRBJ1-5; V: TRBV28; D: NA; CDR3: CASSLVQGQPQHF; DNA: TGTGCCAGCAGCCTGGTCCAGGGGCAGCCCCAGCATTTT
size: NA; J: TRBJ2-7; V: TRBV30; D: TRBD1; CDR3: CAWTEGQVSSYEQYF; DNA: TGTGCCTGGACTGAAGGACAGGTGAGCTCCTACGAGCAGTACTTC
size: NA; J: TRBJ2-7; V: TRBV2; D: NA; CDR3: CASILSSYEQYF; DNA: TGTGCCAGCATCCTAAGCTCCTACGAGCAGTACTTC
size: NA; J: TRBJ2-7; V: TRBV7-2; D: NA; CDR3: CASSAGYYEQYF; DNA: TGTGCCAGCAGCGCCGGGTACTACGAGCAGTACTTC
size: NA; J: TRBJ2-7; V: TRBV7-9; D: TRBD1; CDR3: CASSFAGTGGSAYEQYF; DNA: TGTGCCAGCAGCTTCGCCGGGACAGGGGGATCCGCCTACGAGCAGTACTTC
size: NA; J: TRBJ1-4; V: TRBV11-2; D: NA; CDR3: CASSIGTEKLFF; DNA: TGTGCCAGCAGCATTGGGACAGAAAAACTGTTTTTT
size: once; J: TRBJ1-3; V: TRBV6-6; D: NA; CDR3: CASTREGANTIYF; DNA: TGTGCCAGTACCCGGGAGGGTGCAAACACCATATATTTT
size: NA; J: TRBJ1-2; V: TRBV2; D: NA; CDR3: CASRESRTSGYTF; DNA: TGTGCCAGCAGGGAGTCCAGGACATCTGGCTACACCTTC
size: NA; J: TRBJ1-2; V: TRBV7-9; D: TRBD1; CDR3: CASSLTGTADYGYTF; DNA: TGTGCCAGCAGCTTAACCGGGACAGCTGACTATGGCTACACCTTC
size: NA; J: TRBJ2-7; V: TRBV30; D: TRBD2; CDR3: CAWTYGLAGDEQYF; DNA: TGTGCCTGGACCTACGGACTAGCGGGGGACGAGCAGTACTTC
size: few; J: TRBJ1-2; V: TRBV11-2; D: NA; CDR3: CASSLSSLYGYTF; DNA: TGTGCCAGCAGCTTGAGCTCCCTTTATGGCTACACCTTC
size: NA; J: TRBJ1-1; V: TRBV10-3; D: NA; CDR3: CATGGENTEAFF; DNA: TGTGCCACCGGAGGGGAGAACACTGAAGCTTTCTTT
size: NA; J: TRBJ1-2; V: TRBV11-3; D: NA; CDR3: CASSLAAVAYGYTF; DNA: TGTGCCAGCAGCTTAGCCGCAGTGGCCTATGGCTACACCTTC
size: NA; J: TRBJ1-1; V: TRBV6-5; D: NA; CDR3: CASIKGGDTEAFF; DNA: TGTGCCAGCATCAAGGGAGGGGACACTGAAGCTTTCTTT
size: NA; J: TRBJ1-1; V: TRBV5-1; D: TRBD1; CDR3: CASSPGTAAMNTEAFF; DNA: TGCGCCAGCAGCCCAGGGACAGCTGCTATGAACACTGAAGCTTTCTTT